This TCR beta chain was documented in a study of shared clonotypes between healthy human individuals. CDR1 and CDR2 from the germline V gene are SNHLY and FYNNEI. The CDR3 extends over 18 amino acids. V lost 6 bases and J lost 2, with 22 bases in between. Worth noting for this clone: Its antigen remains unidentified.

Measured with immunoSEQ multiplex PCR; TCRdb has only the in-frame clones, and not every one. The table includes around 1.6 million clones, around 98% detected once. Whole-study results and caveats: Naive CD4 clonotype sharing across several donors was about 5%.

Sequencing was carried out using naive CD4+ T cells sorted from blood. Subset in this sample: CD45RA+ positively selected. The chain joins TRBV2 to TRBJ2-2; D unresolved. The clonotype comes from a man under 40 in good health. DNA for the CDR3: TGTGCCAGCAGCGGAAATTCCGGACCAAACTTTAACACCGGGGAGCTGTTTTTT. Protein product: CASSGNSGPNFNTGELFF.